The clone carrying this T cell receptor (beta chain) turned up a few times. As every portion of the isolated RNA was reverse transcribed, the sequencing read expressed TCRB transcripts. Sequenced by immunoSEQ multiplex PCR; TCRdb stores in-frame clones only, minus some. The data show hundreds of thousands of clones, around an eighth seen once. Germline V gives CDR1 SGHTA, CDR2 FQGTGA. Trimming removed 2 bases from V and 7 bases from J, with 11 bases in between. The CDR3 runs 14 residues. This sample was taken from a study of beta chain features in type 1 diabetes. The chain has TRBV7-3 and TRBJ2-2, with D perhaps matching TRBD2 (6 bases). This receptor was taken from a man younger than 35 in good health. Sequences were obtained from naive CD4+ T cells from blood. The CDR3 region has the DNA TGTGCCAGCAGCTTACTAGCGTCTGGCGGGGAGCTGTTTTTT. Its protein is CASSLLASGGELFF.